This T cell receptor beta chain was identified in a study of T cells expressing NK-cell markers (TCRdb year 2020). About the study as a whole: TCR beta-chain repertoires were profiled in sorted CD3+CD56+NKG2C+, CD3+CD56+NKG2C- and CD3+CD56-NKG2C+ T-cell subsets from several donors. Among the eight sequenced donors, seven were HCMV-seropositive and one was HCMV-seronegative. The study sequenced eight donors, all healthy volunteers chosen at random: three men and five women. Sequencing of the libraries produced 2 x 150 bp reads on Illumina HiSeq 2000/2500, MiSeq or NextSeq. General conclusions and limits of the study: Those dominant clonotypes were again the most abundant among CD3+CD56-NKG2C+ cells in a handful of donors, at about 28.3-60.1%. Whether the expanded NKG2C-expressing T cell clones were specific for HCMV antigens remained unclear. For about 6 donors, the dominant CD3+CD56+NKG2C+ clonotypes were among the top 10 CD8+ clonotypes and accounted for 1.0-7.0% of CD8+ T cells.

CDR1 SEHNR and CDR2 FQNEAQ are derived from the germline V gene (reference sequence). From its cysteine to its phenylalanine, the CDR3 spans 14 amino acids. No DNA was logged. As regards this clonotype: No cognate antigen has been identified for it.

The sequencer listed for this sample is Illumina HiSeq 2000. TCR beta cDNA libraries were made by 5'RACE template switching that added a universal primer site and unique molecular identifiers. cDNA synthesis was primed from the TCR beta constant segment and was followed by two successive PCR amplification steps. The study's own analysis went as follows. MIGEC handled demultiplexing of the reads and grouping by UMI, while MiTCR was used to assemble and quantify clonotypes. To exclude erroneous sequences, only TCR cDNA sequences supported by at least two reads were retained. Downstream repertoire analysis used the tcR package, and clonotypes were matched across fractions by CDR3 nucleotide sequence plus V segment. VDJmatch was used to annotate antigen specificity against VDJdb, with one amino acid substitution in CDR3 allowed. Each CDR3 protein sequence appears as one entry after TCRdb reprocessed the reads, and no DNA is included. TCRdb, rather than the study authors, made the V and J calls. For this sample, the table gives hundreds of thousands of distinct CDR3 sequences. Roughly 7.2% of the sample is in the top ten clones.

To determine HCMV serostatus, a commercial ELISA kit was used to detect HCMV-specific IgG in serum. Ficoll density gradient centrifugation was used to isolate peripheral blood mononuclear cells from blood. The rearrangement joined TRBV7-9 to TRBJ1-2; the TCRdb call, TRBD1, lacks DNA for checking. This clonotype was sampled from a woman aged 18 to 75 in good health. The sequenced sample was blood T cells: a sorted CD56 or NKG2C T cell subset, CD4+ or CD8+ T cells, or bulk PBMC T cells (not recorded which). The CDR3 sequence is CASSAGTGGYGYTF.